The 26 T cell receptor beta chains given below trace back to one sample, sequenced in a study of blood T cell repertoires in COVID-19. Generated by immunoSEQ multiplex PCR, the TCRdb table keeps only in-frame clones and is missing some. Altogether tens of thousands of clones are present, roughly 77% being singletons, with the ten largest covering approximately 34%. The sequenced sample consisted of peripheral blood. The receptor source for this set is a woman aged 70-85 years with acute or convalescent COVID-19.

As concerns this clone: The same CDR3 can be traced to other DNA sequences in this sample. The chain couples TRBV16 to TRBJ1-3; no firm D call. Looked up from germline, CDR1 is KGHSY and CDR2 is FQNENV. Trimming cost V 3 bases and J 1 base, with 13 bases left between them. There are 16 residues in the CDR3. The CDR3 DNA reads TGTGCCAGCAGCCAGCGAGGTGGAGGGTCTGGAAACACCATATATTTT. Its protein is CASSQRGGGSGNTIYF.

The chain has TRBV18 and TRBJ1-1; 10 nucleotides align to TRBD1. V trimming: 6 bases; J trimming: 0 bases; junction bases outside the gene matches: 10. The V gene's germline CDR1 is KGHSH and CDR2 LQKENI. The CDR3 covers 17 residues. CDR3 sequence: CASSLGQGKAMNTEAFF. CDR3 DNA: TGTGCCAGCTCGTTGGGACAGGGGAAGGCCATGAACACTGAAGCTTTCTTT.

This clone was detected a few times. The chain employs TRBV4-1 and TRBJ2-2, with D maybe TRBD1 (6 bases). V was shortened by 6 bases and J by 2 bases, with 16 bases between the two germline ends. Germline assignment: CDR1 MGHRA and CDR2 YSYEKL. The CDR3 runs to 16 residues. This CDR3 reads CASSSLGQRNTGELFF. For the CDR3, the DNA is TGCGCCAGCAGTTCCCTCGGACAGAGAAACACCGGGGAGCTGTTTTTT.

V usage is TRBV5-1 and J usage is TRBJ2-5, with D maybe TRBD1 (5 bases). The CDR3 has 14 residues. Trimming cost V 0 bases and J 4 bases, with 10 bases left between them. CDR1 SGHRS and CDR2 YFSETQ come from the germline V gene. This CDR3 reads CASSLGAGLETQYF. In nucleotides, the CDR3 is TGCGCCAGCAGCTTGGGGGCAGGGTTAGAGACCCAGTACTTC. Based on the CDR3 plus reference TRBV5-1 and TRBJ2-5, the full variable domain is KAGVTQTPRYLIKTRGQQVTLSCSPISGHRSVSWYQQTPGQGLQFLFEYFSETQRNKGNFPGRFSGRQFSNSRSEMNVSTLELGDSALYLCASSLGAGLETQYFGPGTRLLVL.

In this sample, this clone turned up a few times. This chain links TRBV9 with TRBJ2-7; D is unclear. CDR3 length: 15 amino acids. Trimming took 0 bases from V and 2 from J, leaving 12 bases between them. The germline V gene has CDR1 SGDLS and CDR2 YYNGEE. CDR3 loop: CASSVALGSTYEQYF. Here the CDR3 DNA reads TGTGCCAGCAGCGTAGCTCTCGGGTCGACCTACGAGCAGTACTTC.

The CDR3 reads CASSLGGAPNYGYTF. The CDR3, as DNA: TGTGCCAGCAGCTTAGGGGGCGCACCAAACTATGGCTACACCTTC. The chain joins TRBV11-1 to TRBJ1-2; D possibly corresponds to TRBD1 (5 bases). The germline V gene has CDR1 SGHAT and CDR2 FQDESV (reference sequence). The CDR3 totals 15 residues. V lost 1 base and J 2 bases, leaving 11 bases between the germline ends.

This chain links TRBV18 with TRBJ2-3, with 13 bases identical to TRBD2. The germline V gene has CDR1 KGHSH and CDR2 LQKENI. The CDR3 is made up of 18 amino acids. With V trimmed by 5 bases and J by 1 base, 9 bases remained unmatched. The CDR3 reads CASSSRTSGGGGTDTQYF. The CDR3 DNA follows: TGTGCCAGCTCATCGAGGACTAGCGGGGGAGGAGGCACAGATACGCAGTATTTT. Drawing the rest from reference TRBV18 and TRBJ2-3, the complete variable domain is NAGVMQNPRHLVRRRGQEARLRCSPMKGHSHVYWYRQLPEEGLKFMVYLQKENIIDESGMPKERFSAEFPKEGPSILRIQQVVRGDSAAYFCASSSRTSGGGGTDTQYFGPGTRLTVL.

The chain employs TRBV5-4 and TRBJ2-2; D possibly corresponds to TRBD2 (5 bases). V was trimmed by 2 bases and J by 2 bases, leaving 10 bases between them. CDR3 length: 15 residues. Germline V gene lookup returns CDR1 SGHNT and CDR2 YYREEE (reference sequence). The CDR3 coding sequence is TGTGCCAGCAGCTTTAGCGATGTTAACACCGGGGAGCTGTTTTTT. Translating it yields CASSFSDVNTGELFF.

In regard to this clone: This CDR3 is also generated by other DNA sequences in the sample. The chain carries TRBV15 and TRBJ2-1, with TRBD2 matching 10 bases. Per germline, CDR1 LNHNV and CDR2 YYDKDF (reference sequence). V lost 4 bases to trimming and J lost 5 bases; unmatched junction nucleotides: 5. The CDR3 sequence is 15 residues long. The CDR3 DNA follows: TGTGCCACCAGCACCCGGACTAGCGGCAACAATGAGCAGTTCTTC. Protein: CATSTRTSGNNEQFF.

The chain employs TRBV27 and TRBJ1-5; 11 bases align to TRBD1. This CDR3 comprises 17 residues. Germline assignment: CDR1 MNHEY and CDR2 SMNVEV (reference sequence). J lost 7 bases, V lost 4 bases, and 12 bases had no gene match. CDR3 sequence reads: CASSSRTGGAFVQPQHF. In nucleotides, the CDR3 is TGTGCCAGCAGTTCAAGGACAGGGGGCGCTTTCGTCCAGCCCCAGCATTTT.

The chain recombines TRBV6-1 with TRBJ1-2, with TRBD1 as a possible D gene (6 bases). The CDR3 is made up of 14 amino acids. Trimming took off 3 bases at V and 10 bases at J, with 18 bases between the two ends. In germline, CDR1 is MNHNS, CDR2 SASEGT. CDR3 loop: CASSDRGGTQPYTF. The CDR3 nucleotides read TGTGCCAGCAGTGATCGGGGGGGCACCCAACCCTACACCTTC.

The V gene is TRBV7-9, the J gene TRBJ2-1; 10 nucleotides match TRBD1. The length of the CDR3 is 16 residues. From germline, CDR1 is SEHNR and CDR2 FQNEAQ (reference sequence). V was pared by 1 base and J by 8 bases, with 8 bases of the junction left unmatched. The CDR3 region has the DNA TGTGCCAGCAGCTTAGGGGACAGGGGCCTTAGGGATGAGCAGTTCTTC. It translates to CASSLGDRGLRDEQFF.

CDR3 in DNA: TGTGCCAGCAGCCGTCGACTGAGAGGCTACACCTTC. It yields the protein CASSRRLRGYTF. This rearrangement joins TRBV5-6 to TRBJ1-2; D ambiguous. The length of the CDR3 is 12 residues. CDR1 and CDR2 from the germline V gene are SGHDT and YYEEEE. The V end was cut by 4 bases, the J end by 8 bases, with 12 bases between.

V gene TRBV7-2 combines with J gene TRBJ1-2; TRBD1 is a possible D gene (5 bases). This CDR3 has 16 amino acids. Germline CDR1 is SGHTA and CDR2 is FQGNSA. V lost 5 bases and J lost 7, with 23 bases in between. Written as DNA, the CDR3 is TGTGCCAGCAGCCTCTCCCGAGCAGGGAGGCTTGGTGGCTACACCTTC. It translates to CASSLSRAGRLGGYTF.

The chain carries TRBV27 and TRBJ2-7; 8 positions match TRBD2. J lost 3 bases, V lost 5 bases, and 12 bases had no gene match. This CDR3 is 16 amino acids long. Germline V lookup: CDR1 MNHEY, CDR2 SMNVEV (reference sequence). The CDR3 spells CASSRSGLALNYEQYF. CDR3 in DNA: TGTGCCAGCAGTCGCTCCGGACTAGCCCTAAACTACGAGCAGTACTTC.

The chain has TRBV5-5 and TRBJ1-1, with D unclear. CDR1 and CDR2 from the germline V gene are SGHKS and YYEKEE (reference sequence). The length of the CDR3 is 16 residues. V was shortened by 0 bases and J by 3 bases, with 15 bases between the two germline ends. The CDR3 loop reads CASSLAVGWRDTEAFF. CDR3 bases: TGTGCCAGCAGCTTGGCGGTTGGGTGGCGGGACACTGAAGCTTTCTTT. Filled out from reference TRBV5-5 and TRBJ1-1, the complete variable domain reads DAGVTQSPTHLIKTRGQQVTLRCSPISGHKSVSWYQQVLGQGPQFIFQYYEKEERGRGNFPDRFSARQFPNYSSELNVNALLLGDSALYLCASSLAVGWRDTEAFFGQGTRLTVV.

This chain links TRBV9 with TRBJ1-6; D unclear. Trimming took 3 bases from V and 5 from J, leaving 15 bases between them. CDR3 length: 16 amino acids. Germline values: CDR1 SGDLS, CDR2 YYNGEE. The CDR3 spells CASSAAGWVDNSPLHF. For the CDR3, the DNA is TGTGCCAGCAGCGCCGCAGGTTGGGTCGATAATTCACCCCTCCACTTT.

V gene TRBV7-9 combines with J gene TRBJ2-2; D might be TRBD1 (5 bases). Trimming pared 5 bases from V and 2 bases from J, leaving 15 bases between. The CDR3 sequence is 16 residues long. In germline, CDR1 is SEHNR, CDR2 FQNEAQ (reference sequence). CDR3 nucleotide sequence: TGTGCCAGCAGCCGCTCGACAGTACTAAACACCGGGGAGCTGTTTTTT. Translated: CASSRSTVLNTGELFF.

DNA of the CDR3: TGCGCCAGCAGGGCAGAGACAGGGATAAAGACCCAGTACTTC. It encodes CASRAETGIKTQYF. J is TRBJ2-5 and V is TRBV5-1; 7 positions agree with TRBD1. This CDR3 spans 14 amino acids. J gave up 6 bases and V 5 bases, and 10 bases lay outside the gene matches. Germline assignment: CDR1 SGHRS and CDR2 YFSETQ. Full variable domain (remainder filled in from reference TRBV5-1 and TRBJ2-5): KAGVTQTPRYLIKTRGQQVTLSCSPISGHRSVSWYQQTPGQGLQFLFEYFSETQRNKGNFPGRFSGRQFSNSRSEMNVSTLELGDSALYLCASRAETGIKTQYFGPGTRLLVL.

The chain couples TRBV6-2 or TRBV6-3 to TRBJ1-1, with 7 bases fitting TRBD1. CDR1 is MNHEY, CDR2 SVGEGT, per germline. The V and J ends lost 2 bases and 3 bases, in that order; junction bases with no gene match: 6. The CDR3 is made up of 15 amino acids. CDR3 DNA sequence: TGTGCCAGCAGTTACGCACCGGGACAGCACACTGAAGCTTTCTTT. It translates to CASSYAPGQHTEAFF.

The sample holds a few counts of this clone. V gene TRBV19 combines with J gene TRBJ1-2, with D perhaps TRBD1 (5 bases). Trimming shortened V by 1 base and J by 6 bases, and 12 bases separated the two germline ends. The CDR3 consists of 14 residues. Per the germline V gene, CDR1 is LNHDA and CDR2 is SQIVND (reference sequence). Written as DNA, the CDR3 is TGTGCCAGTAGTATAGTCCAGGGACTTCATGGCTACACCTTC. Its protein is CASSIVQGLHGYTF.

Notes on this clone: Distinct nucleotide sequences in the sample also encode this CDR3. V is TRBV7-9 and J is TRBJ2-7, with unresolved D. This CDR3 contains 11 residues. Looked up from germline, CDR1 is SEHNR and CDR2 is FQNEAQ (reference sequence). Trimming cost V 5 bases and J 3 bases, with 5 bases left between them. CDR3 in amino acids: CASSTYYEQYF. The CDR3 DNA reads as TGTGCCAGCAGCACCTACTACGAGCAGTACTTC.

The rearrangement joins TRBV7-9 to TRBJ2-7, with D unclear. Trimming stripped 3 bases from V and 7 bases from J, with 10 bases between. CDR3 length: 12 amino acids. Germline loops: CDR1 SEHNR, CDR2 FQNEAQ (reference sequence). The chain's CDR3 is CASSLSLREQYF. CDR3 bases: TGTGCCAGCAGCTTGTCTCTCAGGGAGCAGTACTTC.

The CDR3 sequence: CASSQGNRGNEQYF. The DNA for the CDR3 is TGTGCCAGCAGCCAAGGGAACAGGGGGAACGAGCAGTACTTC. The chain is built from TRBV3-1 (or the pseudogene TRBV3-2) and TRBJ2-7; 8 positions match TRBD1. CDR3 length: 14 amino acids. Per germline, CDR1 LGHDT and CDR2 YNNKEL (reference sequence). Trimming at V came to 1 base and at J to 5 bases, leaving 4 bases not matched to a gene.

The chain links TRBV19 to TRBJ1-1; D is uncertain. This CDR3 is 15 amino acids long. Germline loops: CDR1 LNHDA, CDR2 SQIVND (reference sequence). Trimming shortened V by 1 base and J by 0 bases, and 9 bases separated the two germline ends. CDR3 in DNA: TGTGCCAGTAGTATAGGGAGCCGGTTGAACACTGAAGCTTTCTTT. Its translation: CASSIGSRLNTEAFF.

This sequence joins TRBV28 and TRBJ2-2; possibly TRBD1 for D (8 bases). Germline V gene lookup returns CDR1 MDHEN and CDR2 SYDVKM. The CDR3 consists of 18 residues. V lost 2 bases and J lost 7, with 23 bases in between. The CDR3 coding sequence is TGTGCCAGCAGTTTAGTGGCGGGGGCAGGGGGCGCGGACGGGGAGCTGTTTTTT. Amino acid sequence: CASSLVAGAGGADGELFF.